The 16 T cell receptor beta chains reported below all come from one sample, sequenced in a study of shared clonotypes between healthy human individuals. The method was immunoSEQ multiplex PCR; TCRdb's version includes in-frame clones alone and lacks a portion of them. The sample includes about 380,000 clones, 96% of them seen just once. Sequenced sample: memory CD8+ T cells sorted from blood. Specified subset: CD45RO+ cells pooled with CCR7-negative TemRA cells. Receptors originate from a man aged 25-45 years in good health.

This clone was observed a few times. CDR3 sequence: CATGLAGVGGELFF. CDR3 DNA: TGTGCCACTGGACTAGCGGGAGTCGGAGGGGAGCTGTTTTTT. The chain combines TRBV6-5 with TRBJ2-2; 13 bases are shared with TRBD2. The CDR3 loop spans 14 amino acids. V was clipped by 10 bases and J by 8 bases; unmatched bases: 7. CDR1 is MNHEY and CDR2 is SVGAGI in the germline V gene.

The CDR3 nucleotides read TGTGCCAGCAGCTTATTATTGGGACAGGTGAACACTGAAGCTTTCTTT. Protein: CASSLLLGQVNTEAFF. This chain links TRBV7-8 with TRBJ1-1; TRBD1 aligns across 8 bases. Germline CDR1 SGHVS, CDR2 FQNEAQ. There are 16 residues in the CDR3. J gave up 0 bases and V 2 bases, and 5 bases lay outside the gene matches.

This chain links TRBV2 with TRBJ2-1, with D unresolved. The germline gives CDR1 SNHLY, CDR2 FYNNEI. Trimming took 1 base from V and 5 from J, leaving 12 bases between them. This CDR3 has 15 amino acids. CDR3 sequence (DNA): TGTGCCAGCAGTGAAGAGGATTACCCAGACAATGAGCAGTTCTTC. Translating gives CASSEEDYPDNEQFF.

This clone was picked up one time. V and J are TRBV9 and TRBJ2-3; D not resolved. Germline values: CDR1 SGDLS, CDR2 YYNGEE. V lost 3 bases to trimming and J lost 4 bases, with 9 bases between them. CDR3 size: 13 residues. The CDR3 sequence is CASSGRPSDTQYF. In DNA, the CDR3 is TGTGCCAGCAGCGGTAGACCCTCAGATACGCAGTATTTT.

This clone occurred once. V gene TRBV10-3 combines with J gene TRBJ2-7; D may be TRBD1 (5 bases). The CDR3 is made up of 13 amino acids. CDR1 is ENHRY, CDR2 SYGVKD, per germline. With 10 bases removed from V and 0 bases from J, the gap between germline ends came to 13 bases. For the CDR3, the DNA is TGTGCCACCGAGGACACCGACTCCTACGAGCAGTACTTC. Translating it yields CATEDTDSYEQYF.

The V gene is TRBV20-1, the J gene TRBJ1-4; D remains unclear. The V gene lost 3 bases and the J gene lost 4 bases, with 3 bases spanning the gap. Looked up from germline, CDR1 is DFQATT and CDR2 is SNEGSKA (reference sequence). The CDR3 has 11 residues. Here the CDR3 DNA reads TGCAGTGCTAGGCATAATGAAAAACTGTTTTTT. Protein sequence: CSARHNEKLFF.

The chain combines TRBV11-3 with TRBJ2-1; 7 bases agree with TRBD2. CDR1 and CDR2 (germline): SGHNT, YENEEA. The CDR3 runs to 11 residues. V trimming: 8 bases; J trimming: 9 bases; junction bases outside the gene matches: 4. CDR3 nucleotide sequence: TGTGCCAGCGCAGGCGGGGGTGAGCAGTTCTTC. Protein product: CASAGGGEQFF.

The chain has TRBV4-2 and TRBJ2-7; D not resolved. Germline V CDR1 and CDR2: LGHNA, YNFKEQ. Trimming took off 1 base at V and 2 bases at J, with 0 bases between the two ends. This CDR3 is built from 11 residues. CDR3 in amino acids: CASSQAYEQYF. CDR3 in DNA: TGTGCCAGCAGCCAAGCCTACGAGCAGTACTTC.

This chain connects TRBV27 to TRBJ2-3; tentatively, D is TRBD2 (6 bases). The CDR3 is made up of 15 amino acids. The V gene lost 4 bases and the J gene lost 0 bases, with 11 bases spanning the gap. In germline, CDR1 is MNHEY, CDR2 SMNVEV (reference sequence). For the CDR3, the DNA is TGTGCCAGCAGTTCGGGAGCTCTTAGCACAGATACGCAGTATTTT. This encodes CASSSGALSTDTQYF.

The rearrangement uses TRBV18 and TRBJ1-2; 8 nucleotides align to TRBD1. V lost 1 base and J lost 3; bases outside the gene matches: 1. Germline CDR1 is KGHSH and CDR2 is LQKENI. This CDR3 region has 14 residues. The CDR3 protein is CASSPQTGDYGYTF. CDR3 nucleotides: TGTGCCAGCTCACCACAGACAGGGGACTATGGCTACACCTTC. The complete variable domain, with remaining parts taken from reference TRBV18 and TRBJ1-2, reads NAGVMQNPRHLVRRRGQEARLRCSPMKGHSHVYWYRQLPEEGLKFMVYLQKENIIDESGMPKERFSAEFPKEGPSILRIQQVVRGDSAAYFCASSPQTGDYGYTFGSGTRLTVV.

This clone was observed once. CDR3 residues: CASSYRPLSSYEQYF. The CDR3 region has the DNA TGTGCCAGCAGCTATCGACCCCTGAGCTCCTACGAGCAGTACTTC. The V call is TRBV28, the J call TRBJ2-5; D is uncertain. The DNA end is more similar to TRBJ2-7, so the J call may be wrong. CDR3 length equals 15 residues. In germline, CDR1 is MDHEN, CDR2 SYDVKM.

The chain recombines TRBV10-2 with TRBJ2-1; D is uncertain. Germline V lookup: CDR1 WSHSY, CDR2 SAAADI. CDR3 length equals 15 residues. The ends were cut back, 2 bases at V and 6 bases at J, with 14 bases in the middle. The chain's CDR3 is CASSELVELFNEQFF. The DNA of the CDR3 is TGCGCCAGCAGTGAGCTAGTGGAATTGTTCAATGAGCAGTTCTTC.

This sequence joins TRBV19 and TRBJ2-1, with 8 bases that match TRBD1. The CDR3 has 15 residues. V was clipped by 9 bases and J by 6 bases; unmatched bases: 13. Germline CDR1 is LNHDA and CDR2 is SQIVND (reference sequence). CDR3 amino acids: CASTIGGTGGNEQFF. DNA of the CDR3: TGTGCCAGCACCATAGGAGGAACAGGGGGCAATGAGCAGTTCTTC.

This rearrangement joins TRBV28 to TRBJ2-7; TRBD2 aligns across 11 bases. Germline V gene sequence: CDR1 MDHEN, CDR2 SYDVKM. The CDR3 runs 15 residues. After removal of 3 bases from V and 3 bases from J, the junction contained 4 bases not matched to a gene. CDR3 DNA sequence: TGTGCCAGCAGTTTTTCCGGGACTAGCGGCTACGAGCAGTACTTC. This sequence encodes CASSFSGTSGYEQYF.

The chain is built from TRBV7-3 and TRBJ2-5; no reliable D call. Germline lookup yields CDR1 SGHTA and CDR2 FQGTGA. V was pared by 2 bases and J by 1 base, with 5 bases between. The CDR3 runs to 13 residues. CDR3 DNA sequence: TGTGCCAGCAGCTTATCATCCCAAGAGACCCAGTACTTC. As protein: CASSLSSQETQYF.

The V call is TRBV5-1, the J call TRBJ1-4; 9 positions match TRBD1. Germline V gives CDR1 SGHRS, CDR2 YFSETQ. The J segment lost 10 bases and the V segment lost 5 bases, leaving 9 bases of the junction unmatched. CDR3 length: 14 residues. CDR3: CASSSGTGNVKLFF. The CDR3 DNA is TGCGCCAGCAGTAGTGGGACAGGGAACGTAAAACTGTTTTTT. Complete variable domain (other parts from reference TRBV5-1 and TRBJ1-4): KAGVTQTPRYLIKTRGQQVTLSCSPISGHRSVSWYQQTPGQGLQFLFEYFSETQRNKGNFPGRFSGRQFSNSRSEMNVSTLELGDSALYLCASSSGTGNVKLFFGSGTQLSVL.